The 7 T cell receptor beta chains listed next were all sequenced from one sample in a study of T-cell reconstitution after alpha-beta-depleted transplantation in children. Preparation of the TCRbeta library used unique molecular identifiers. One entry per CDR3 protein, called by TCRdb with MiXCR from the PCR reads. This table holds 130,000 to 150,000 distinct CDR3 sequences, 8.5% to 10% found once. Source: PBMCs, mostly from graft donor cells, taken 180 days after TCRalphabeta/CD19-depleted stem cell transplant. These receptors were collected from a female patient aged 2-15 years who had a stem cell transplant for congenital amegakaryocytic thrombocytopenia, so the T cells may come from the graft donor.

Of note for this clonotype: A much bigger clone sits one base away, suggesting this may be a read error. J is TRBJ2-1 and V is TRBV2; possibly TRBD1 for D (5 bases). The CDR3 consists of 15 residues. Germline CDR1 and CDR2: SNHLY and FYNNEI. V was pared by 7 bases and J by 10 bases, with 23 bases between. This chain's CDR3 is CASKDWGPIGQEQFF. The DNA for the CDR3 is TGTGCCAGCAAAGACTGGGGCCCGATTGGACAAGAGCAGTTCTTC.

This clonotype was detected only a few times. In DNA, the CDR3 is TGTGCCACCAGACGGGCGAATCAGCCCCAGCATTTT. Encoded protein: CATRRANQPQHF. V usage is TRBV28 and J usage is TRBJ1-5, with D unresolved. Germline values: CDR1 MDHEN, CDR2 SYDVKM. The V end lost 10 bases, the J end lost 4 bases, and 11 bases lay between the germline ends. This CDR3 contains 12 residues.

This clonotype was counted many times. J is TRBJ1-4 and V is TRBV5-1; TRBD1 might be the D (5 bases). The CDR3 contains 14 residues. CDR1 is SGHRS, CDR2 YFSETQ, per germline. The V end lost 3 bases, the J end lost 8 bases, and 14 bases lay between the germline ends. CDR3 sequence reads: CASSSGPSQEKLFF. The CDR3 bases are TGCGCCAGCAGCTCGGGACCAAGCCAAGAAAAACTGTTTTTT. The full variable domain, its missing parts supplied by reference TRBV5-1 and TRBJ1-4, is KAGVTQTPRYLIKTRGQQVTLSCSPISGHRSVSWYQQTPGQGLQFLFEYFSETQRNKGNFPGRFSGRQFSNSRSEMNVSTLELGDSALYLCASSSGPSQEKLFFGSGTQLSVL.

At least ten counts were recorded for this clonotype. The gene calls are TRBV5-1 and TRBJ2-3; 8 nucleotides agree with TRBD2. Germline trimming cut 4 bases from V and 4 bases from J; bases unmatched to any gene: 11. CDR1 and CDR2 (germline): SGHRS, YFSETQ. The CDR3 loop spans 16 amino acids. The CDR3 region is CASSPGIAGTSDTQYF. CDR3 bases: TGCGCCAGCAGCCCCGGGATAGCGGGGACTTCAGATACGCAGTATTTT.

At least ten counts were recorded for this clonotype. V gene TRBV28 combines with J gene TRBJ1-3, with 8 positions matching TRBD1. The CDR3 extends over 15 amino acids. Germline CDR1 MDHEN, CDR2 SYDVKM. V lost 7 bases and J lost 4; bases outside the gene matches: 9. DNA of the CDR3: TGTGCCAGCACTCAGGGGGCCCTCTGGGGAAACACCATATATTTT. Translating gives CASTQGALWGNTIYF. Full variable domain (missing parts from reference TRBV28 and TRBJ1-3): DVKVTQSSRYLVKRTGEKVFLECVQDMDHENMFWYRQDPGLGLRLIYFSYDVKMKEKGDIPEGYSVSREKKERFSLILESASTNQTSMYLCASTQGALWGNTIYFGEGSWLTVV.

This clonotype was found many times. V usage is TRBV10-3 and J usage is TRBJ2-7; D is unclear. V lost 1 base, J lost 5 bases, and 3 bases lay in between. CDR3 length: 11 amino acids. Per germline, CDR1 ENHRY and CDR2 SYGVKD. CDR3 nucleotide sequence: TGTGCCATCAGTGAGTTCAACGAGCAGTACTTC. This gives the protein CAISEFNEQYF.

Concerning this clonotype itself: One junction end disagrees with the germline gene, perhaps due to a read error. This chain joins TRBV20-1 and TRBJ1-6; the D is unclear. The germline V gene encodes CDR1 DFQATT and CDR2 SNEGSKA (reference sequence). The CDR3 spans 14 residues. CDR3 sequence (DNA): TGCAGTGCCTGCCGGGCCTCCTCTAATTCACCCCTCCACTTT. It codes for CSACRASSNSPLHF.